Listed here are 11 T cell receptor beta chains from one sample, sequenced in a study of OX40 agonist ivuxolimab in advanced cancers. Only in-frame clones appear in the TCRdb table, and some are missing; sequencing was by immunoSEQ multiplex PCR. The sample holds roughly 100,000 clones, roughly nine tenths seen once. Material: CD4+ or CD8+ T cells sorted from blood, obtained in a trial of the OX40 agonist ivuxolimab. The receptor source for this set is an adult with an advanced solid tumor such as melanoma, head and neck, liver or kidney cancer.

This rearrangement joins TRBV5-1 to TRBJ1-1, with TRBD1 as a possible D gene (6 bases). The germline V gene has CDR1 SGHRS and CDR2 YFSETQ. Trimming pared 0 bases from V and 10 bases from J, leaving 19 bases between. The CDR3 has 15 residues. CDR3 loop: CASSLGQALGGGAFF. CDR3 coding DNA: TGCGCCAGCAGCTTGGGACAGGCCCTCGGTGGTGGAGCTTTCTTT.

V usage is TRBV5-1 and J usage is TRBJ2-3; D gene ambiguous. Trimming shortened V by 4 bases and J by 2 bases, and 5 bases separated the two germline ends. This CDR3 comprises 12 residues. Germline V gene lookup returns CDR1 SGHRS and CDR2 YFSETQ. CDR3 region: CASSLDTDTQYF. The CDR3 bases are TGCGCCAGCAGCCTGGACACAGATACGCAGTATTTT. Drawing the rest from reference TRBV5-1 and TRBJ2-3, the complete variable domain is KAGVTQTPRYLIKTRGQQVTLSCSPISGHRSVSWYQQTPGQGLQFLFEYFSETQRNKGNFPGRFSGRQFSNSRSEMNVSTLELGDSALYLCASSLDTDTQYFGPGTRLTVL.

V and J are TRBV20-1 and TRBJ2-1, with D hard to call. Germline-derived CDR1 and CDR2 are DFQATT and SNEGSKA (reference sequence). V lost 2 bases, J lost 7 bases, and 3 bases lay in between. The CDR3 is made up of 10 amino acids. The CDR3 is CSARRNEQFF. The CDR3 DNA reads TGCAGTGCTAGACGGAATGAGCAGTTCTTC.

The gene calls are TRBV29-1 and TRBJ2-7, with TRBD1 matching 9 bases. The CDR3 runs to 13 residues. The germline V gene encodes CDR1 SQVTM and CDR2 ANQGSEA. V lost 8 bases to trimming and J lost 5 bases; unmatched junction nucleotides: 10. The CDR3 reads CSLRDRVTNEQYF. The CDR3 DNA is TGCAGCCTCCGGGACAGGGTAACAAACGAGCAGTACTTC.

The rearrangement joins TRBV11-2 to TRBJ2-5, with D perhaps TRBD2 (5 bases). CDR1 is SGHAT and CDR2 is FQNNGV in the germline V gene. The V end lost 5 bases, the J end lost 5 bases, and 15 bases lay between the germline ends. The CDR3 extends over 14 amino acids. The CDR3 bases are TGTGCCAGCAGCCCCGTAGCGTTAGGGGAGACCCAGTACTTC. This gives the protein CASSPVALGETQYF.

The V gene is TRBV4-3, the J gene TRBJ2-1, with TRBD2 identical over 7 bases. V gave up 0 bases and J gave up 11 bases; unmatched junction bases: 16. This CDR3 contains 17 residues. Germline loops: CDR1 LGHNA, CDR2 YSLEER. CDR3 in amino acids: CASSQDPVGSGPEKQFF. The CDR3 region has the DNA TGCGCCAGCAGCCAAGACCCGGTAGGTAGCGGGCCCGAAAAGCAGTTCTTC.

In this sample, this clone turned up a few times. The chain has TRBV19 and TRBJ1-5; 7 bases are shared with TRBD1. This CDR3 has 16 amino acids. Germline trimming cut 5 bases from V and 0 bases from J; bases unmatched to any gene: 7. Germline-derived CDR1 and CDR2 are LNHDA and SQIVND (reference sequence). The CDR3 reads CASSARGTNSNQPQHF. The CDR3 nucleotides are TGTGCCAGTAGTGCCAGGGGGACAAATAGCAATCAGCCCCAGCATTTT.

The rearrangement joins TRBV19 to TRBJ1-5; 7 nucleotides agree with TRBD1. This CDR3 contains 14 residues. V shed 5 bases, J shed 6 bases, and the junction held 7 bases outside the gene matches. Germline loops: CDR1 LNHDA, CDR2 SQIVND (reference sequence). The CDR3 protein is CASSPRAGGQPQHF. CDR3 nucleotides: TGTGCCAGTAGTCCCAGGGCAGGGGGTCAGCCCCAGCATTTT.

This clone was detected only a few times. The chain recombines TRBV18 with TRBJ2-2; a weak D match, TRBD2 (5 bases). CDR1 is KGHSH and CDR2 is LQKENI in the germline V gene. Trimming left V 3 bases short and J 6 bases short, with 17 bases between. The CDR3 has 16 residues. The CDR3 loop is CASSPLRVAVSGELFF. CDR3 DNA: TGTGCCAGCTCACCCCTGCGGGTCGCGGTGTCCGGGGAGCTGTTTTTT.

This chain joins TRBV19 and TRBJ2-1, with 9 bases identical to TRBD1. The CDR3 covers 17 residues. V lost 3 bases to trimming and J lost 0 bases; unmatched junction nucleotides: 6. From germline, CDR1 is LNHDA and CDR2 SQIVND (reference sequence). The CDR3 loop is CASSILTGGNSYNEQFF. The DNA for the CDR3 is TGTGCCAGTAGTATTCTTACAGGGGGCAACTCCTACAATGAGCAGTTCTTC.

The rearrangement uses TRBV19 and TRBJ1-3; the D gene is possibly TRBD1 (6 bases). There are 15 residues in the CDR3. The V end lost 7 bases, the J end lost 0 bases, and 13 bases lay between the germline ends. CDR1 and CDR2 (germline): LNHDA, SQIVND (reference sequence). CDR3 amino acids: CASTPTGSSGNTIYF. In DNA, the CDR3 is TGTGCCAGTACCCCCACAGGGAGCTCTGGAAACACCATATATTTT. Filled out from reference TRBV19 and TRBJ1-3, the complete variable domain reads DGGITQSPKYLFRKEGQNVTLSCEQNLNHDAMYWYRQDPGQGLRLIYYSQIVNDFQKGDIAEGYSVSREKKESFPLTVTSAQKNPTAFYLCASTPTGSSGNTIYFGEGSWLTVV.